This section outlines one T cell receptor (beta chain) sequence together with its context. The antigen is unknown. These data come from a study of Tregs in tolerant kidney transplant recipients. Study results and limitations: The small number of patients limits these findings pending further validation. In tolerant patients, donor-specific Tregs outgrew total Tregs, suggesting antigen-driven expansion. Tregs expanded with activated donor B cells seemed most donor-specific.

Produced via immunoSEQ multiplex PCR; TCRdb's table is partial and in-frame only. The data show fewer than 80,000 clones, with roughly 98% seen just once and 0.34% held by the top ten. Germline CDR1 reads SGHRS; CDR2 reads YFSETQ. V dropped 0 bases and J dropped 2; count of bases not matched to a gene: 10. The CDR3 spans 18 residues. The sequenced sample was Tregs from blood, obtained before the transplant. The chain employs TRBV5-1 and TRBJ2-3, with 9 nucleotides matching TRBD2. The TCR sequence derives from a human donor who received a combined kidney and bone marrow transplant. As DNA, the CDR3 is TGCGCCAGCAGCTTGGCTTACTTTCTAGCGGGATTCACAGATACGCAGTATTTT. The encoded protein is CASSLAYFLAGFTDTQYF.